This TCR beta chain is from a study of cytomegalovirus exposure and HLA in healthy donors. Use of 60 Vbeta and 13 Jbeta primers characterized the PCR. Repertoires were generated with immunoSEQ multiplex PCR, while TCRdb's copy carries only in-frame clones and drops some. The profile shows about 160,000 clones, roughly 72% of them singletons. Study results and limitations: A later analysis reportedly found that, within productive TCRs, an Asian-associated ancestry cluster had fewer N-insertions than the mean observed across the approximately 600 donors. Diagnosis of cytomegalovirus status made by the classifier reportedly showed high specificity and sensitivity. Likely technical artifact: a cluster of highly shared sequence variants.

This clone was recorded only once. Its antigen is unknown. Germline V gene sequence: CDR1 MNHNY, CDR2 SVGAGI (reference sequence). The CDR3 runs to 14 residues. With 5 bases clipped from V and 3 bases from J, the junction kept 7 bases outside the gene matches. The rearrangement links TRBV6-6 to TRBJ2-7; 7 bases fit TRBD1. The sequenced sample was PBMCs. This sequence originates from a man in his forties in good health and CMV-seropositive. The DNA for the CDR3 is TGTGCCAGCAGTCCCCGGACAGGCAGCTACGAGCAGTACTTC. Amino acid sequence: CASSPRTGSYEQYF.